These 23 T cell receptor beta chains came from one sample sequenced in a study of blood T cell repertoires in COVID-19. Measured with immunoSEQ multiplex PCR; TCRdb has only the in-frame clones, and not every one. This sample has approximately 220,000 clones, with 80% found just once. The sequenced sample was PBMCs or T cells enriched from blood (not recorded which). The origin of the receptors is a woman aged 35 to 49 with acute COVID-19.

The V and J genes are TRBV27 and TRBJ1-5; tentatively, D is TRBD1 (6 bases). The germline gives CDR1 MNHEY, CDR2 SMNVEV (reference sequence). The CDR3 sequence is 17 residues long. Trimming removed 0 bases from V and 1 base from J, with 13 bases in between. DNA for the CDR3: TGTGCCAGCAGTTTATCGATGGTCAGGGGAAGCAATCAGCCCCAGCATTTT. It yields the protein CASSLSMVRGSNQPQHF.

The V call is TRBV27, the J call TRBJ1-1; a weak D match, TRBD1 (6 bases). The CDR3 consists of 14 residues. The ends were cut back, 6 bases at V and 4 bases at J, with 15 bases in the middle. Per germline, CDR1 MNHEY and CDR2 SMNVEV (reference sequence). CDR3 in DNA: TGTGCCAGCAGGTACAGGGCACCCAGCACTGAAGCTTTCTTT. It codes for CASRYRAPSTEAFF.

The CDR3 DNA sequence: TGCGCCAGCGGCCCCGGGACTCCGTTCCGATCCTACAATGAGCAGTTCTTC. Its protein product is CASGPGTPFRSYNEQFF. The J gene is TRBJ2-1, the V gene TRBV5-1; tentative D call: TRBD2 (6 bases). V lost 7 bases to trimming and J lost 1 base, with 21 bases between them. CDR3 size: 17 residues. Germline assignment: CDR1 SGHRS and CDR2 YFSETQ.

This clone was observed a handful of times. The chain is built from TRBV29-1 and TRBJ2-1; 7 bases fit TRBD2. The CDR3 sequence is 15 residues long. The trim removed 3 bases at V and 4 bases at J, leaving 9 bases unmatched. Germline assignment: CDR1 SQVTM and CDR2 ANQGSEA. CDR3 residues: CSVEAPSGVYNEQFF. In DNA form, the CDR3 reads TGCAGCGTTGAGGCCCCCAGCGGGGTGTACAATGAGCAGTTCTTC.

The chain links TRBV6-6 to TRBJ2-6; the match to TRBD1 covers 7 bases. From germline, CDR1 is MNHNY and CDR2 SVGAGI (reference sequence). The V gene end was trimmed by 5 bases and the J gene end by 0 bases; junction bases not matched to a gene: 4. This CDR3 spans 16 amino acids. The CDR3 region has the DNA TGTGCCAGCAGTCGACAGGGCACCTCTGGGGCCAACGTCCTGACTTTC. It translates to CASSRQGTSGANVLTF.

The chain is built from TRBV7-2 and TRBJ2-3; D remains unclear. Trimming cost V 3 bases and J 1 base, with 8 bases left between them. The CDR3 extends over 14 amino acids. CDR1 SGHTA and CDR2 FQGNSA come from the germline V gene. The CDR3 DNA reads TGTGCCAGCAGCTTGAGTCGCGGCACAGATACGCAGTATTTT. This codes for CASSLSRGTDTQYF.

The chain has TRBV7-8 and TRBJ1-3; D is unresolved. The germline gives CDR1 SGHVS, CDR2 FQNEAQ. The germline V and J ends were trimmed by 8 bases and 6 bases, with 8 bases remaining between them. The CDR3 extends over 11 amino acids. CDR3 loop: CASLSINTIYF. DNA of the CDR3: TGTGCCAGCCTTTCTATAAACACCATATATTTT.

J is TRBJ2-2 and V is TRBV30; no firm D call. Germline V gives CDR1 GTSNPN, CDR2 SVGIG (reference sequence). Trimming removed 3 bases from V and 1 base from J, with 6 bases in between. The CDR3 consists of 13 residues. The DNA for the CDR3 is TGTGCCTGGAGCCGACAGAACACCGGGGAGCTGTTTTTT. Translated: CAWSRQNTGELFF. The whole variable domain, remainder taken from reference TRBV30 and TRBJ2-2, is SQTIHQWPATLVQPVGSPLSLECTVEGTSNPNLYWYRQAAGRGLQLLFYSVGIGQISSEVPQNLSASRPQDRQFILSSKKLLLSDSGFYLCAWSRQNTGELFFGEGSRLTVL.

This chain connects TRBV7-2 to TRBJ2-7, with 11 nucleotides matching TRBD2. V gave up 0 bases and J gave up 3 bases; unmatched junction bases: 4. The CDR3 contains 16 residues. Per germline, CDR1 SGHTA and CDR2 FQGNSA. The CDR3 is CASSLALTSGNYEQYF. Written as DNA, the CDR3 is TGTGCCAGCAGCTTAGCTCTGACTAGCGGGAACTACGAGCAGTACTTC.

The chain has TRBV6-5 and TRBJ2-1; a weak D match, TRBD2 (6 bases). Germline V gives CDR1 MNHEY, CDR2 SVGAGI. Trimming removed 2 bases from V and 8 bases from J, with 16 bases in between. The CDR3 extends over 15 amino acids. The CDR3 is CASSYAGLHVDEQFF. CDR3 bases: TGTGCCAGCAGTTACGCGGGACTCCACGTCGATGAGCAGTTCTTC.

CDR3: CASSISGEGFYEQYF. The CDR3 coding sequence is TGTGCCAGTAGTATTAGCGGGGAAGGTTTTTACGAGCAGTACTTC. The chain joins TRBV19 to TRBJ2-7; 8 nucleotides align to TRBD2. With 3 bases clipped from V and 4 bases from J, the junction kept 8 bases outside the gene matches. In germline, CDR1 is LNHDA, CDR2 SQIVND (reference sequence). CDR3 length: 15 amino acids.

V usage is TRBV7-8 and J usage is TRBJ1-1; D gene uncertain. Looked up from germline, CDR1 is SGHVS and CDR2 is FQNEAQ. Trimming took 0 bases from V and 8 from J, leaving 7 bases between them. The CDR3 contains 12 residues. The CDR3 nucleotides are TGTGCCAGCAGCTTAGCCGAGGGAGAAGCTTTCTTT. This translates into CASSLAEGEAFF.

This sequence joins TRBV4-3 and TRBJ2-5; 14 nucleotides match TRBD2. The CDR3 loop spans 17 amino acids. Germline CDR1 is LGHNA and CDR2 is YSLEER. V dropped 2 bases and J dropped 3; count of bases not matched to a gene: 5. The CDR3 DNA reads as TGCGCCAGCAGCCAACTTAAGGGACTAGCGGGAGAAGAGACCCAGTACTTC. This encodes CASSQLKGLAGEETQYF.

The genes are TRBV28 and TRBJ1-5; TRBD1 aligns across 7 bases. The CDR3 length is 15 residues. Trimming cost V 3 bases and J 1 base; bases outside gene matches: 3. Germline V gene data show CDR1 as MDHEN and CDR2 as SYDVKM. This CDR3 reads CASSFPGGSNQPQHF. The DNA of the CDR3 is TGTGCCAGCAGTTTCCCAGGGGGGAGCAATCAGCCCCAGCATTTT.

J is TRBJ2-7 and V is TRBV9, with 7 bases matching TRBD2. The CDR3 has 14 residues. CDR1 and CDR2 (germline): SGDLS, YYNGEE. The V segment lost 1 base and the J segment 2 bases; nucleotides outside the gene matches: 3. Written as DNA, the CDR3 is TGTGCCAGCAGCGTAAGAGCGGGACCCTACGAGCAGTACTTC. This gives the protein CASSVRAGPYEQYF.

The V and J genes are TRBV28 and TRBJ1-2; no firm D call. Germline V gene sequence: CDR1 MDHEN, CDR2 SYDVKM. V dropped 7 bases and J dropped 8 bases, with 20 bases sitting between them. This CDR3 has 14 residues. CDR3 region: CASIKGGRSGGYTF. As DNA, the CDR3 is TGTGCCAGCATCAAAGGAGGGAGGTCGGGGGGCTACACCTTC.

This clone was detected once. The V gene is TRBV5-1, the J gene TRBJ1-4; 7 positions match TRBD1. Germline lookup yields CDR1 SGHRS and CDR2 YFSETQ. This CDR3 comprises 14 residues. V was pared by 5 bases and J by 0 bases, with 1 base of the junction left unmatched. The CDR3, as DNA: TGCGCCAGCAGGGGGACAGCAACTAATGAAAAACTGTTTTTT. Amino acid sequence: CASRGTATNEKLFF.

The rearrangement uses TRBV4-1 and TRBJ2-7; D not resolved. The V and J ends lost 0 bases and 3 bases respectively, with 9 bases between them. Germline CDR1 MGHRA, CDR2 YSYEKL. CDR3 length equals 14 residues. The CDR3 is CASSQDVGSYEQYF. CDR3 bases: TGCGCCAGCAGCCAAGACGTCGGTAGCTACGAGCAGTACTTC.

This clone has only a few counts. The CDR3 spells CASSRGQLNTEAFF. Here the CDR3 DNA reads TGTGCCAGCAGCCGGGGACAGCTGAACACTGAAGCTTTCTTT. The J gene is TRBJ1-1, the V gene TRBV3-1 (or the pseudogene TRBV3-2); 7 nucleotides align to TRBD1. The V segment lost 4 bases and the J segment 0 bases; nucleotides outside the gene matches: 2. The CDR3 is 14 amino acids. Per germline, CDR1 LGHDT and CDR2 YNNKEL (reference sequence).

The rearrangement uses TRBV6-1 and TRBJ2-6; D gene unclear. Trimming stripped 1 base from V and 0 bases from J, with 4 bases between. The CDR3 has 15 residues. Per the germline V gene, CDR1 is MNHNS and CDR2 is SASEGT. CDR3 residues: CASSEGSSGANVLTF. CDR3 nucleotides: TGTGCCAGCAGTGAAGGGAGCTCTGGGGCCAACGTCCTGACTTTC.

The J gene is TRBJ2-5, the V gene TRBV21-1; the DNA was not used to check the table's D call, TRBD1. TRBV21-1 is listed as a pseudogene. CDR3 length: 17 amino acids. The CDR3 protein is CASSKGVDQGTQETQYF. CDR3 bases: TGTGCCAGCAGCAAAGGGGTGGACCAGGGGACCCAAGAGACCCAGTACTTC.

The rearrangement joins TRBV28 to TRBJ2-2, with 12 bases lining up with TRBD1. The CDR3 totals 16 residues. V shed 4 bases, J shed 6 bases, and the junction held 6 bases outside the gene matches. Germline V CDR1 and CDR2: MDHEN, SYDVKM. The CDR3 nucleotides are TGTGCCAGCAGTTCTCCGGGACAGGGGGCGTCCGGGGAGCTGTTTTTT. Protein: CASSSPGQGASGELFF.

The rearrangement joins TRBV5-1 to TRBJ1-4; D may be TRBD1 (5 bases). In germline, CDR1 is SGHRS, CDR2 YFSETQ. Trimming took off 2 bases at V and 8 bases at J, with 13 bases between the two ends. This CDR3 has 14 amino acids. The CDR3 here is CASSFQGEGEKLFF. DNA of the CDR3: TGCGCCAGCAGCTTCCAAGGGGAAGGAGAAAAACTGTTTTTT.